This T cell receptor beta chain was captured by sequencing in a study of shared clonotypes between healthy human individuals. General study points: Rarefaction showed that sequencing of sorted subsets was incomplete (despite large depth). Compared with memory subsets, naive subsets generally had larger estimated richness. It was observed that roughly 5.1% of naive CD4 clonotypes were shared across a handful of donors.

Sequencing was performed with immunoSEQ multiplex PCR; in TCRdb, only in-frame clones are kept and a portion is missing. The sample has 500,000 to 700,000 clones, roughly 95% seen once. Naive CD8 populations comprised CD45RO-negative cells positively selected for CCR7, excluding terminally differentiated effector memory CD45RA+ cells. Free of recent acute infections or vaccinations, the donors were healthy HIV-negative adults. CDR1 SGDLS and CDR2 YYNGEE come from the germline V gene. CDR3 size: 15 residues. The ends were cut back, 0 bases at V and 6 bases at J, with 15 bases in the middle. Comments on this clone: Its antigen remains unknown.

The sequenced sample was naive CD8+ T cells sorted from blood. V and J are TRBV9 and TRBJ1-1; D gene uncertain. The clonotype originates from a woman aged 25 to 39 in good health. As DNA, the CDR3 is TGTGCCAGCAGCGTAGATCTACAGTTCGGCTCTGAAGCTTTCTTT. Protein: CASSVDLQFGSEAFF.